The rows below give T cell receptor beta chains drawn from one sample of a study of blood T cell repertoires in COVID-19. Data came from immunoSEQ multiplex PCR; TCRdb stores just in-frame clones and leaves some out. The sample has fewer than 500,000 clones, roughly 90% seen once. Material for sequencing was peripheral blood. The receptors come from a woman aged 25 to 39 with acute or convalescent COVID-19. Each CDR3 is given with its conserved first and last residue. The order of the fields is J gene, V gene, CDR3 protein.

J gene: TRBJ1-1; V gene: TRBV9; CDR3 protein: CASSVLTGSVAEAFF
J gene: TRBJ2-7; V gene: TRBV7-6; CDR3 protein: CASSSRGGRTYEQYF
J gene: TRBJ2-7; V gene: TRBV10-3; CDR3 protein: CAISESRGGYEQYF
J gene: TRBJ2-1; V gene: TRBV5-8; CDR3 protein: CASSSLLATGAYNEQFF
J gene: TRBJ2-1; V gene: TRBV24-1; CDR3 protein: CATSEQGSYNEQFF
J gene: TRBJ2-1; V gene: TRBV7-3; CDR3 protein: CASSVVGGPYNEQFF
J gene: TRBJ2-3; V gene: TRBV9; CDR3 protein: CASSAEGGQGRTDTQYF
J gene: TRBJ1-6; V gene: TRBV2; CDR3 protein: CASSGQGDNSPLHF
J gene: TRBJ2-5; V gene: TRBV18; CDR3 protein: CASSPPIRVQETQYF
J gene: TRBJ2-1; V gene: TRBV9; CDR3 protein: CASSVTSGGPYNEQFF
J gene: TRBJ1-1; V gene: TRBV7-9; CDR3 protein: CASSSGSFEEAFF
J gene: TRBJ1-2; V gene: TRBV28; CDR3 protein: CASSRGIVYRFLGYGYTF